Sequencing of this T cell receptor (beta chain) was carried out in a study of cytomegalovirus exposure and HLA in healthy donors (TCRdb year 2017). Turning to the overall study: An earlier analysis of fewer than 750 of the donors reported roughly 300 Gb of sequence data and 117 million unique TCR beta sequences obtained from roughly 170 million T cells. Around 300 gigabases of sequencing data and roughly 90 million unique TCR sequences were included in an early release covering around 650 HLA-typed donors. Of the 350 to 400 genotyped donors, about 80% fell in the genetic ancestry cluster associated with self-reported Caucasian donors. The study aimed to test whether signatures of past pathogen exposure could be identified by cataloging public T cell receptors. The study profiled the T cell repertoires of some 610 subjects by immunosequencing and related them to cytomegalovirus serostatus. Besides the first cohort of 666 subjects, a separate validation cohort made up of about 120 different subjects was used. High-throughput TCR immunosequencing, statistical association of individual TCRs with disease status, and machine learning were combined to predict cytomegalovirus infection status. To study patterns of TCR occurrence, a later analysis re-analyzed previously published TCR beta repertoires from 500 to 850 donors and added high-resolution HLA genotyping. In the later analysis, no new phenotypic data were used to find candidate immune exposures; instead, reliance was placed on TCR beta sequences and their occurrence across donors. An earlier analysis of about 620 of the donors applied high-throughput TCR beta sequencing to assess whether each TCR beta V gene segment acted as functional or pseudogenic. Donor age, sex, ethnicity and CMV serostatus were compiled alongside the repertoire data. In a later genetic analysis, genome-wide SNP genotypes for about 65% of the roughly 700 donors were used, and that subset was treated as a discovery cohort. All discovery cohort repertoires had been generated using a single sequencing platform. HLA typing included class I and class II loci at four-digit resolution. The number of donors typed differed by locus, with roughly 629-640 for A, B, C, DRB1 and DQB1, around 560 for DQA1, 600 to 610 for DPA1, and around 430 for DPB1. Because of strong linkage in the cohort, roughly five DR-DQ haplotypes were treated as single units for association and clustering. Across around 400 genotyped donors of the cohort, an average of approximately 240,000 unique TCR beta nucleotide sequences per donor were sequenced, and approximately 17% of those sequences were non-productive. Overall study results and their limits: Compared with equally common non-associated chains, HLA-associated TCR beta chains in a later analysis were more clonally expanded and had lower generation probabilities. Most TCR sequences were seen in very few donors, while some public TCRs were found in many individuals. When HLA alleles, especially DR and DQ, strongly co-occurred, TCR associations were difficult to assign to individual alleles. Several of the top co-occurrence clusters appeared to be linked to parvovirus B19, influenza, CMV and Epstein-Barr virus, according to a later analysis. Sequencing depth was assumed to be roughly uniform across donors in the presence/absence analyses, though that assumption may not hold. According to a later analysis, TCR association rates differed among HLA loci, with DRB1 alleles showing the most associated TCRs and HLA-C alleles showing the fewest. Correlated functional status among segregating V segments might reflect linkage disequilibrium, but an unknown experimental factor could not be ruled out. A further reported finding was that TCR beta sequences accurately predicted the HLA-A and HLA-B alleles for most subjects in the first cohort. Specific HLA alleles were associated with 16,951 TCR beta sequences at a false discovery rate of 0.05 in a later analysis. Because the 87-base-pair reads could not distinguish some IMGT-functional V segments, including TRBV6-2 and TRBV6-3, those segments were excluded. Because counts were too low, under 20 rarely observed V segments, including chromosome 9 orphons, were left out of the earlier analysis of roughly 600 of the donors. It was suggested by the authors that the approach could potentially be generalized to other disease states and immunological phenotypes. A cluster of highly shared sequence variants was judged likely to be a technical artifact of the sequencing pipeline. A later genetic analysis reported fewer N-insertions in productive TCRs among donors in an Asian-associated ancestry cluster than the roughly 620-donor mean. In vitro tests confirmed that a few of the cytomegalovirus-associated TCR beta chains recognize cytomegalovirus antigens. CMV serostatus was the only immune exposure information available for the cohort. The classifier was reported to diagnose cytomegalovirus status with high specificity and sensitivity in both the original and validation cohorts. Most CMV-associated TCR beta chains appeared to be HLA-restricted in a later analysis, and the HLA associations seemed to be driven largely by CMV exposure. The study gave a list of under 200 TCR beta chains associated with cytomegalovirus. In a later genetic analysis, a missense DCLRE1C variant was associated with V-gene and J-gene trimming of TCR beta chains, and the association was replicated in an independent cohort. Because HLA typing was unavailable for some donors at each locus, only the typed subset was used in association tests. In an earlier analysis of over 550 of the donors, most TCR beta V segments were observed in productive rearrangements about 87% or about 30% of the time, broadly matching IMGT annotations. In this cohort, only TCR beta chains were sequenced, and detectable features were limited by the absence of alpha or paired-chain data.

The cohort comprised more than 550 healthy bone marrow donors. At the time of sampling, every cohort member was nominally healthy, though immune exposures that went unrecorded were likely present. The donor was CMV seropositive and was included in the group of some 290 seropositive cohort members. A peripheral blood sample was collected from each donor, and TCR beta sequencing was performed on peripheral blood mononuclear cells. Genomic DNA was extracted from the blood cell samples with the Qiagen DNeasy Blood Extraction Kit. Preparation of the library involved the immunoSEQ multiplex PCR assay. For the multiplex PCR, a mixture combining 60 forward primers for TCR Vbeta segments and 13 reverse primers for TCR Jbeta segments was used. The CDR3 region of rearranged TCR beta genes was amplified from genomic DNA by a multiplex PCR assay. On the Illumina HiSeq System, the amplified TCR beta libraries were sequenced as 87-base-pair reads. Turning to the authors' computational methods: In a later analysis, 77 million or so unique TCR beta chains were counted across the 500 to 850 repertoires, and about 10 million of these chains were shared by at least two donors. A nearest-neighbor algorithm error-corrected the raw reads and collapsed the reads into unique sequences, merging closely related sequences to remove PCR and sequencing errors. Alignment of CDR3 sequences to IMGT reference sequences was used to assign V, D and J gene segments. For a sequence to be retained, a match of at least six nucleotides was required to both a V gene segment and a J gene segment. Rearrangements were called productive when the CDR3 lacked stop codons and stayed in frame with V and J; all others were non-productive. CDR3 was defined by IMGT convention, running from the second conserved V-encoded cysteine to the conserved J-encoded phenylalanine. The earlier analysis of about 500 of the donors excluded sequences that lacked an unambiguous match to a single V gene segment. In an earlier analysis of roughly 600 of the donors, a V segment was called functional when productive rearrangements were above 56.7%, and segregating when the standard deviation between donors exceeded 5%. To diagnose cytomegalovirus status from the catalog of TCR beta chain sequences, a statistical classification framework was built. V and J gene assignment, in a later analysis, came from comparing TCR nucleotide sequences with IMGT/GENE-DB human TR gene sequences. A later analysis assigned CDR3 sequences and most-parsimonious VDJ recombination scenarios with the TCRdist pipeline. In a later analysis, every TCR beta chain was defined by the combination of its CDR3 amino acid sequence and its V-gene family, and reads without a unique V-gene family were dropped. A later analysis removed several hundred highly shared, low-generation-probability nucleotide sequences to deal with suspected cross-contamination and a sequencing artifact. In a later analysis, a clonal expansion index for each public chain was calculated from normalized within-repertoire ranks of inferred template counts. Generation probabilities in a later analysis came from a VDJ recombination model fitted to out-of-frame rearrangements, and those results were checked against IGoR. In a later analysis, hypergeometric tests were used to score TCR-TCR, TCR-HLA and TCR-CMV co-occurrence, with a repertoire-size bias correction applied to TCR pairs. In a later analysis, false discovery rates were estimated by permuting HLA or CMV assignments 20 times. In a later analysis, co-occurring TCRs were grouped using DBSCAN, and TCRdist sequence similarity was added for clustering within HLA-allele-positive subsets. For co-occurrence clustering, repertoires with fewer than 30,000 or more than 120,000 public chains were excluded, along with four to six repertoires with anomalous nucleotide sharing. TCRdb mirrors the immuneACCESS table, restricted to in-frame sequences. Some clones are absent from its copies; in checked studies, under half trace to an unresolved V gene, and the reason for the others is unknown. From that table come the V and J calls and clone size; the DNA was used to work out D and trimming. The sample table contains more than 85,000 clones; only one count was recorded for approximately 80% of them. The ten largest clonotypes hold roughly 3.5% of the sample.

Comment on this clone: What this receptor recognizes is not known. There are no base qualities to consult, and no much larger clone falls within one base.

The CDR3 measures 15 amino acids from cysteine to phenylalanine. Only CDR3 DNA remains: 45 bases, in frame from the first base. From a lookup of the germline V gene, CDR1 and CDR2 are LGHNA and YNFKEQ. Trimming removed 3 bases from V and 12 bases from J; the gene matches leave 8 bases unexplained. Here the chain combines TRBV4-2 and TRBJ1-6; TRBD1 fits 10 bases in the junction. Sequencing used PBMCs. This sequence was found in a male donor in good health and CMV-seropositive. The nucleotides read TGTGCCAGCAGCCAGAGGACAGGGGGTCATTTACCCCTCCACTTT. Its protein is CASSQRTGGHLPLHF.